This T cell receptor beta chain was sequenced during a study of T-cell memory formation after mild COVID-19. TCRdb fed the 5' RACE reads into MiXCR, producing one record per CDR3 protein. This table holds fewer than 650,000 distinct CDR3 sequences, roughly a fifth found once. The V gene's germline CDR1 is KGHSH and CDR2 LQKENI. With V trimmed by 2 bases and J by 1 base, 7 bases remained unmatched. This CDR3 has 17 amino acids. This clonotype was seen a handful of times. The chain is built from TRBV18 and TRBJ2-2, with 7 bases aligning to TRBD2. Sample: PBMCs or a T cell subset sorted from them (not recorded which). This receptor was identified in an adult woman who had mild COVID-19 (a few samples of this study predate the infection). Cell type and time point are not known. CDR3 region: CASSPFHSGQNTGELFF. The CDR3 DNA reads TGTGCCAGCTCACCATTTCATAGCGGGCAGAACACCGGGGAGCTGTTTTTT.